This T cell receptor (beta chain) derives from a study of T cell changes during pregnancy in multiple sclerosis. The V and J ends lost 5 bases and 1 base, in that order; junction bases with no gene match: 9. This CDR3 is 16 amino acids long. Looked up from germline, CDR1 is SGHVS and CDR2 is FNYEAQ. The data were produced by immunoSEQ multiplex PCR, yet TCRdb's version contains in-frame clones alone and is incomplete. This sample has tens of thousands of clones; about 89% occur once, and the top ten carry about 11%. This clonotype was obtained from a female donor with multiple sclerosis, enrolled in a pregnancy study. The chain is built from TRBV7-6 and TRBJ1-1, with TRBD1 identical over 8 bases. The material sequenced was CD8+ T cells from peripheral blood mononuclear cells, taken in the third trimester of pregnancy. CDR3 residues: CASSPFPGQANTEAFF. In DNA form, the CDR3 reads TGTGCCAGCAGCCCATTCCCGGGACAGGCGAACACTGAAGCTTTCTTT.